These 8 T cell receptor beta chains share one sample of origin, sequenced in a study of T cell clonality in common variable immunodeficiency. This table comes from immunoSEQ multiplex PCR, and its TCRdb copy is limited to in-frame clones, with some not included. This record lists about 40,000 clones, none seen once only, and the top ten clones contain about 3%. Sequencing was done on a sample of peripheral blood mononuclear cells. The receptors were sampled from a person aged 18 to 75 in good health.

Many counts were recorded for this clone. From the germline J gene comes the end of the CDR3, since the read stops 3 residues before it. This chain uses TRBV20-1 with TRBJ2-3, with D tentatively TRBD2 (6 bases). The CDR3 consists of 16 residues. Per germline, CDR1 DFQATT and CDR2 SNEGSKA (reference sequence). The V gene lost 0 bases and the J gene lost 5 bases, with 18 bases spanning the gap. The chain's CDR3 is CSARDRSLGLRDTQYF. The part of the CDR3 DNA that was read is TGCAGTGCTAGAGATCGTAGTTTAGGACTAAGAGATACG.

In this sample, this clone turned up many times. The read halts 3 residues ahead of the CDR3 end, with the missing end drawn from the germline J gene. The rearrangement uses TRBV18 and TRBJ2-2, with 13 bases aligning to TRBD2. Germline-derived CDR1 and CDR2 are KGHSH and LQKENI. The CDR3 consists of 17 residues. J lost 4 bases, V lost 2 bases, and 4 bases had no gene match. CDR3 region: CASSPDWTSGSTGELFF. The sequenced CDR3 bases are TGTGCCAGCTCACCAGATTGGACTAGCGGGAGCACCGGGGAG.

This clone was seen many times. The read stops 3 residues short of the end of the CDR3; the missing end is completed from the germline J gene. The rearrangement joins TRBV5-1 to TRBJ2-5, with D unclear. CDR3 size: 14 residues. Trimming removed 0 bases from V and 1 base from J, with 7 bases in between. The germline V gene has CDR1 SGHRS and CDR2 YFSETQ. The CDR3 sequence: CASSLENSQETQYF. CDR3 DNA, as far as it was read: TGCGCCAGCAGCTTGGAAAATAGCCAAGAGACC.

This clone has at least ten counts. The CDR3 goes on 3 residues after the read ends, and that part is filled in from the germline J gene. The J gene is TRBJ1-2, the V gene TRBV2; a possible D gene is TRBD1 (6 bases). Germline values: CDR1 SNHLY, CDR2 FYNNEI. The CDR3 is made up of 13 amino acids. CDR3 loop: CASTGQLGRGYTF. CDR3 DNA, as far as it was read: TGTGCCAGCACCGGACAGTTGGGTCGGGGC.

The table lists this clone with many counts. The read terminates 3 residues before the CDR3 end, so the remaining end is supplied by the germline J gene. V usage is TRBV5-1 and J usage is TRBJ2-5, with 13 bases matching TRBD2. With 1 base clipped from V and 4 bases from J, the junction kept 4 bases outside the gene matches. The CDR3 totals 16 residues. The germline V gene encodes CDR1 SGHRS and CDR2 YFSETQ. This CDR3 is CASSLITSGRGETQYF. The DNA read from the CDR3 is TGCGCCAGCAGCTTGATAACTAGCGGGAGGGGAGAGACC.

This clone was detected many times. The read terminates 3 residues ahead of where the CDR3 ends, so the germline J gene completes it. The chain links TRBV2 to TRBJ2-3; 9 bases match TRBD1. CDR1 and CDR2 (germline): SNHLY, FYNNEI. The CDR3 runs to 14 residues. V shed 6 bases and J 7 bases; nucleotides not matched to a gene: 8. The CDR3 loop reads CASRQGASIHTQYF. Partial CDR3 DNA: TGTGCCAGCAGACAGGGGGCGTCCATTCATACG.

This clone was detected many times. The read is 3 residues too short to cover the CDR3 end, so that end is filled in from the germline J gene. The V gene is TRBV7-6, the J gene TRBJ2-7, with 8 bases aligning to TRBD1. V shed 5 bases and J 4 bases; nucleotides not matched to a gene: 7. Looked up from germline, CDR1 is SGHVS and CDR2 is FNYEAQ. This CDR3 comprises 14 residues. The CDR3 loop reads CASSQGANRYEQYF. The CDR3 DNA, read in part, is TGTGCCAGCAGCCAGGGGGCTAATAGGTACGAG.

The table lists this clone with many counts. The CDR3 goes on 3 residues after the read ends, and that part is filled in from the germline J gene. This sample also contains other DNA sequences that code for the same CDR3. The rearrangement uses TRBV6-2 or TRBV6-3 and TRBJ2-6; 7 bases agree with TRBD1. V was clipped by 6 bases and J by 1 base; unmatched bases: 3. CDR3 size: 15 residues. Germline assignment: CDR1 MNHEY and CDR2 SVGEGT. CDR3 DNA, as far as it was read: TGTGCCAGCAGCTACAGGGGATCTGGGGCCAACGTC. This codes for CASSYRGSGANV. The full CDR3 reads CASSYRGSGANVLTF.